What follows describes a single TCR beta chain. Its antigen is still unknown. The CDR3 consists of 15 residues. The ends lost 4 bases at V and 5 bases at J; junction bases unmatched: 10. Per the germline V gene, CDR1 is MGHRA and CDR2 is YSYEKL. This sample was taken from a study of T cells after yellow fever vaccination. Study overall: When fractions had low cell numbers, they were prepared with SMART-Seq v4 Ultra Low Input. Study conclusions and caveats: Any FACS-sorted repertoire could hold abundant clonotypes that contaminate it from the bulk population.

Researchers made TCR cDNA using 5'RACE template switching, and this step added a universal primer site and UMIs. TCRdb redid the calling of the 5' RACE reads with MiXCR, one entry per CDR3 protein. The repertoire has fewer than 100,000 distinct CDR3 sequences, around 5.5% of them found once; the top ten carry under 50%. The sequence came from a man between 18 and 35 years old who received the YFV17D yellow fever vaccine. The sequences come from CD8+ T cells sorted from PBMCs, collected 10 days after the yellow fever booster vaccination. This rearrangement joins TRBV4-1 to TRBJ1-2, with 7 nucleotides matching TRBD1. DNA for the CDR3: TGCGCCAGCAGCCCCTCGAGGACAGGAGGGTATGGCTACACCTTC. Protein product: CASSPSRTGGYGYTF.